Detailed here is one T cell receptor (beta chain). Then a second PCR, running roughly 7 to 11 cycles, was carried out with a sample-barcoded 5' primer and a J-beta primer mix. TCRdb reprocessed the 5' RACE reads via MiXCR and lists one record per CDR3 protein. The repertoire has 800,000 to 1,300,000 distinct CDR3 sequences, roughly a quarter of them found once; the top ten carry less than 0.85%. These data originate in a study of blood T cells in healthy people across ages. Per germline, CDR1 DFQATT and CDR2 SNEGSKA (reference sequence). CDR3 length: 17 amino acids. Between the trimmed V and J ends, which lost 1 base and 0 bases, there was a span of 16 bases. These sequences were also reported in another study, on T cells of mothers and their children.

This TCR derives from a girl aged 2 to 10 in good health. Sample: blood. V usage is TRBV20-1 and J usage is TRBJ1-3; D is undetermined. This CDR3 is CSARVGLFSRSGNTIYF. CDR3 bases: TGCAGTGCTAGAGTGGGCCTTTTCTCCCGCTCTGGAAACACCATATATTTT.